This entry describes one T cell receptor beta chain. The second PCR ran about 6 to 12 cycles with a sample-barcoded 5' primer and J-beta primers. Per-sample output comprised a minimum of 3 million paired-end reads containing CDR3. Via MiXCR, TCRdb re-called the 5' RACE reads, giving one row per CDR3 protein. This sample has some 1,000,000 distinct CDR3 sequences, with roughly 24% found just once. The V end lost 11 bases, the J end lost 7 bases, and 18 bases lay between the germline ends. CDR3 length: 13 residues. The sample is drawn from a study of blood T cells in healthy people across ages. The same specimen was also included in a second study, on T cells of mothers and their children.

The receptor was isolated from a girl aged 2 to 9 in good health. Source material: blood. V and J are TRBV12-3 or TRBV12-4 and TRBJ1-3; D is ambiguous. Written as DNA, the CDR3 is TGTGCCCAGCATGGAGGGCCGGGGAACACCATATATTTT. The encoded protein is CAQHGGPGNTIYF.